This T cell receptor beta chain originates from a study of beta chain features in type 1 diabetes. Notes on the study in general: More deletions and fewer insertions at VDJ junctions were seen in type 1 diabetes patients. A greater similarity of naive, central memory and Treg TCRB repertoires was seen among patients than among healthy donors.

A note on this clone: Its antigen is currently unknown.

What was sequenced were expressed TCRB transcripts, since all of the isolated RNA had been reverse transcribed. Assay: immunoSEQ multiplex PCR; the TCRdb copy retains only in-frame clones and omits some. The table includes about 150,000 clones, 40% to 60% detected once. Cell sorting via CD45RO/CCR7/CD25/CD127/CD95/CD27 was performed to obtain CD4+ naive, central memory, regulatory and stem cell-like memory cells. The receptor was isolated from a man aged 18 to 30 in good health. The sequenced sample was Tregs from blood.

The CDR3 reads CASRGQGYEQYF. CDR3 bases: TGTGCCAGCAGAGGACAGGGGTACGAGCAGTACTTC. V is TRBV6-1 and J is TRBJ2-7; 9 bases are shared with TRBD1. Unmatched junction bases numbered 1, after V lost 6 bases and J lost 4 bases. The CDR3 length is 12 residues. Germline lookup yields CDR1 MNHNS and CDR2 SASEGT.